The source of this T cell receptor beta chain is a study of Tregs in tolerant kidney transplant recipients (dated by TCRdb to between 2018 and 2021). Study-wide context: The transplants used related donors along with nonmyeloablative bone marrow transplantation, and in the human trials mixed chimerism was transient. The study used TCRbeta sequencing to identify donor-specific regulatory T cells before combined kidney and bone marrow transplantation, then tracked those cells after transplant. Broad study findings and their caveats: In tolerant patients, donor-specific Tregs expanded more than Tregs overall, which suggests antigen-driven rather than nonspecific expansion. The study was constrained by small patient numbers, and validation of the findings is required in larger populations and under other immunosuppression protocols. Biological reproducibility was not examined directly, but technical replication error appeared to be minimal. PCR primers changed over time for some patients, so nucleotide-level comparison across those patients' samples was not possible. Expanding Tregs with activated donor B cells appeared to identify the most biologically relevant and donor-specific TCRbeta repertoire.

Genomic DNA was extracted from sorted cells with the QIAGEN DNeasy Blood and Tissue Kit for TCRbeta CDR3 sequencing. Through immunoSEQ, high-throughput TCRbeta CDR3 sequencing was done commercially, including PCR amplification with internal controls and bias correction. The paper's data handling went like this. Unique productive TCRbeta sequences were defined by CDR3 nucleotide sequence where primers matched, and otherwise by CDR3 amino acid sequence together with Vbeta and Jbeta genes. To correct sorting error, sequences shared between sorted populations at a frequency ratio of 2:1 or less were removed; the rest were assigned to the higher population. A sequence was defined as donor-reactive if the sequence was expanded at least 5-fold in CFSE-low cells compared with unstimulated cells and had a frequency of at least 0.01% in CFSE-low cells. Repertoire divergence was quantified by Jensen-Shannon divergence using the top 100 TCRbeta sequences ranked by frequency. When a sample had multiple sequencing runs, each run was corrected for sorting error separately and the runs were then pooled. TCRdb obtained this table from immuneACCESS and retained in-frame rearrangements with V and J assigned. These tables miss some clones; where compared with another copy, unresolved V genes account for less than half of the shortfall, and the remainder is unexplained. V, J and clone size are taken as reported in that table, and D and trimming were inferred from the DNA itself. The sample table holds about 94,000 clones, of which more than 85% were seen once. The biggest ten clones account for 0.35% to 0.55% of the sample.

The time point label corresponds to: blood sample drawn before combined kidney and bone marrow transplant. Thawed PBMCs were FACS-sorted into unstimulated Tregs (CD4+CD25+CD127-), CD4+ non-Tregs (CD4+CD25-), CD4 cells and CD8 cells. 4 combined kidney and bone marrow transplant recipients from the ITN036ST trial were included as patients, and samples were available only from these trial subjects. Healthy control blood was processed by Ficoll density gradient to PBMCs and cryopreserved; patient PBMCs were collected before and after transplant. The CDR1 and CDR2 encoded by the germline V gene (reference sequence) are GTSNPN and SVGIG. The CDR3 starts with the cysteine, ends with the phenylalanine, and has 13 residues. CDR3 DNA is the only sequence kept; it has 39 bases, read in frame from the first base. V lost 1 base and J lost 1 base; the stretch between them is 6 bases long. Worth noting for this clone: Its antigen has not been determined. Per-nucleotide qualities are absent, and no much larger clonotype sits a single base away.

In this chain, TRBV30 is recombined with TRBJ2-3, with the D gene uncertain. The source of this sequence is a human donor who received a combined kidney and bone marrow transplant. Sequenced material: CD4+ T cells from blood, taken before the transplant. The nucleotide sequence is TGTGCCTGGAGTGCCACAGGCACAGATACGCAGTATTTT. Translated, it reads CAWSATGTDTQYF.